These 26 T cell receptor beta chains came from one sample sequenced in a study of T cell changes during pregnancy in multiple sclerosis. Using immunoSEQ multiplex PCR, the repertoire was profiled, and TCRdb retains in-frame clones only, with some absent. The data contain tens of thousands of clones, 75% to 90% of them seen just once; the ten biggest clones take up more than 8%. Sequencing was performed on peripheral blood, taken after pregnancy. Every receptor here comes from a female donor in good health, enrolled as a control in a pregnancy study.

J is TRBJ2-1 and V is TRBV6-5; D remains ambiguous. The CDR3 spans 14 residues. Germline-derived CDR1 and CDR2 are MNHEY and SVGAGI. With 4 bases removed from V and 5 bases from J, the gap between germline ends came to 12 bases. DNA for the CDR3: TGTGCCAGCAGTTTTGGAGATAGGAACAATGAGCAGTTCTTC. Translated: CASSFGDRNNEQFF.

V usage is TRBV7-6 and J usage is TRBJ2-5, with TRBD2 matching 7 bases. Germline CDR1 SGHVS, CDR2 FNYEAQ. The CDR3 runs to 17 residues. The V and J ends lost 0 bases and 2 bases, in that order; junction bases with no gene match: 9. This CDR3 is CASSLAALFGGQETQYF. CDR3 nucleotide sequence: TGTGCCAGCAGCTTAGCGGCCCTCTTCGGGGGGCAAGAGACCCAGTACTTC.

This clone was counted between two and nine times. The gene calls are TRBV5-1 and TRBJ1-5; D is uncertain. The V end lost 2 bases, the J end lost 5 bases, and 8 bases lay between the germline ends. Per germline, CDR1 SGHRS and CDR2 YFSETQ. The CDR3 spans 13 residues. The CDR3, as DNA: TGCGCCAGCAGCTTCGAGGGAGATCAGCCCCAGCATTTT. Translated, it gives CASSFEGDQPQHF.

The chain has TRBV14 and TRBJ2-7; possibly TRBD1 for D (5 bases). Germline values: CDR1 SGHDN, CDR2 FVKESK. V lost 2 bases and J 7 bases, leaving 9 bases between the germline ends. There are 12 residues in the CDR3. The CDR3 bases are TGTGCCAGCAGCCAAACAGGCAAAGAGCAGTACTTC. Its translation is CASSQTGKEQYF.

The V call is TRBV11-2, the J call TRBJ1-5; a possible D gene is TRBD1 (5 bases). The length of the CDR3 is 15 residues. CDR1 is SGHAT and CDR2 is FQNNGV in the germline V gene. The ends were cut back, 5 bases at V and 4 bases at J, with 15 bases in the middle. In DNA form, the CDR3 reads TGTGCCAGCAGCCCTGACGGTAGGGGAAATCAGCCCCAGCATTTT. Translation gives CASSPDGRGNQPQHF. Full variable domain (remainder filled in from reference TRBV11-2 and TRBJ1-5): EAGVAQSPRYKIIEKRQSVAFWCNPISGHATLYWYQQILGQGPKLLIQFQNNGVVDDSQLPKDRFSAERLKGVDSTLKIQPAKLEDSAVYLCASSPDGRGNQPQHFGDGTRLSIL.

The rearrangement joins TRBV13 to TRBJ2-7; the match to TRBD1 covers 8 bases. The CDR3 is 14 amino acids. With V trimmed by 4 bases and J by 5 bases, 7 bases remained unmatched. Germline CDR1 is PRHDT and CDR2 is FYEKMQ (reference sequence). In DNA form, the CDR3 reads TGTGCCAGCAGCTCCCTGGACAGGGCCAACGAGCAGTACTTC. Translated: CASSSLDRANEQYF. Supplemented by reference TRBV13 and TRBJ2-7, the full variable domain reads AAGVIQSPRHLIKEKRETATLKCYPIPRHDTVYWYQQGPGQDPQFLISFYEKMQSDKGSIPDRFSAQQFSDYHSELNMSSLELGDSALYFCASSSLDRANEQYFGPGTRLTVT.

The chain recombines TRBV19 with TRBJ2-1, with 9 positions matching TRBD2. CDR1 is LNHDA, CDR2 SQIVND, per germline (reference sequence). The CDR3 runs to 15 residues. With 5 bases clipped from V and 2 bases from J, the junction kept 4 bases outside the gene matches. CDR3 sequence: CASSSRLAAYNEQFF. CDR3 nucleotides: TGTGCCAGTAGTTCCCGACTAGCGGCCTACAATGAGCAGTTCTTC.

This chain uses TRBV30 with TRBJ1-1; D is unresolved. Germline CDR1 is GTSNPN and CDR2 is SVGIG (reference sequence). The CDR3 sequence is 14 residues long. Deletions cut 3 bases from V and 5 bases from J, with 16 bases between. The CDR3 region is CAWSPKGRETEAFF. The CDR3 region has the DNA TGTGCCTGGAGCCCCAAAGGGCGGGAGACTGAAGCTTTCTTT.

The chain employs TRBV6-5 and TRBJ2-1, with TRBD2 matching 8 bases. Per the germline V gene, CDR1 is MNHEY and CDR2 is SVGAGI. The CDR3 totals 14 residues. The trim removed 3 bases at V and 10 bases at J, leaving 8 bases unmatched. The CDR3 loop reads CASSYPGGYREQFF. The CDR3 DNA follows: TGTGCCAGCAGTTATCCGGGGGGGTATCGGGAGCAGTTCTTC.

The genes are TRBV9 and TRBJ2-5; D call uncertain. This CDR3 spans 15 amino acids. Germline-derived CDR1 and CDR2 are SGDLS and YYNGEE. Trimming cost V 4 bases and J 5 bases, with 18 bases left between them. The CDR3 bases are TGTGCCAGCAGCCCCCAAGTAGGCCCCAGGGAGACCCAGTACTTC. It codes for CASSPQVGPRETQYF.

This rearrangement joins TRBV30 to TRBJ1-1, with 7 bases matching TRBD1. The CDR3 has 13 amino acids. Germline values: CDR1 GTSNPN, CDR2 SVGIG (reference sequence). After removal of 2 bases from V and 5 bases from J, the junction contained 5 bases not matched to a gene. The CDR3 reads CAWSRQGFTEAFF. In nucleotides, the CDR3 is TGTGCCTGGAGTCGACAGGGCTTTACTGAAGCTTTCTTT.

The rearrangement links TRBV7-2 to TRBJ1-2; D is undetermined. The CDR3 is made up of 16 amino acids. CDR1 SGHTA and CDR2 FQGNSA come from the germline V gene. Trimming shortened V by 2 bases and J by 7 bases, and 20 bases separated the two germline ends. The CDR3 loop reads CASSLKVGGSEVGYTF. CDR3 DNA: TGTGCCAGCAGCTTAAAGGTCGGCGGCAGCGAGGTTGGCTACACCTTC.

This chain joins TRBV10-3 and TRBJ1-1; D is ambiguous. Trimming took off 2 bases at V and 1 base at J, with 8 bases between the two ends. CDR1 is ENHRY and CDR2 is SYGVKD in the germline V gene. This CDR3 comprises 14 residues. The chain's CDR3 is CAISERPGNTEAFF. The CDR3, as DNA: TGTGCCATCAGTGAGCGCCCAGGGAACACTGAAGCTTTCTTT.

This chain links TRBV7-9 with TRBJ2-5; tentatively, D is TRBD2 (6 bases). The CDR3 consists of 14 residues. Trimming cost V 5 bases and J 4 bases, with 14 bases left between them. Germline loops: CDR1 SEHNR, CDR2 FQNEAQ (reference sequence). The CDR3, as DNA: TGTGCCAGCAGCCATACTAGCTCAGGAGAGACCCAGTACTTC. This translates into CASSHTSSGETQYF.

The chain combines TRBV6-5 with TRBJ2-5; TRBD2 matches 11 bases. V was pared by 4 bases and J by 5 bases, with 9 bases of the junction left unmatched. Germline V gene lookup returns CDR1 MNHEY and CDR2 SVGAGI. This CDR3 is 16 amino acids long. DNA for the CDR3: TGTGCCAGCAGTTCTTTGACTAGCGGGGATGATGAGACCCAGTACTTC. It is translated as CASSSLTSGDDETQYF.

The chain combines TRBV18 with TRBJ2-7, with a tentative D call TRBD2 (6 bases). V shed 3 bases and J shed 5 bases, with 11 bases lying between them. The CDR3 consists of 13 residues. Germline loops: CDR1 KGHSH, CDR2 LQKENI. In DNA form, the CDR3 reads TGTGCCAGCTCACCTCGGGGAGGAAACGAGCAGTACTTC. This translates into CASSPRGGNEQYF.

The chain carries TRBV6-4 and TRBJ1-2; 10 bases agree with TRBD1. This CDR3 region has 17 residues. Germline CDR1 MRHNA, CDR2 SNTAGT. V gave up 6 bases and J gave up 2 bases; unmatched junction bases: 12. Here the CDR3 reads CASSGLDRTGGNYGYTF. The DNA for the CDR3 is TGTGCCAGCAGCGGTTTAGATCGGACAGGGGGGAACTATGGCTACACCTTC.

The V and J genes are TRBV6-1 and TRBJ1-4, with TRBD1 matching 8 bases. The germline V gene has CDR1 MNHNS and CDR2 SASEGT. This CDR3 contains 18 residues. Trimming removed 2 bases from V and 5 bases from J; junction bases left unmatched: 13. The CDR3: CASSESRGQRRPNEKLFF. The CDR3 DNA is TGTGCCAGCAGTGAATCCAGGGGGCAAAGGAGGCCGAATGAAAAACTGTTTTTT.

This clone was seen a single time. J is TRBJ2-2 and V is TRBV7-6, with D possibly being TRBD2 (5 bases). Deletions cut 5 bases from V and 7 bases from J, with 11 bases between. Germline CDR1 and CDR2: SGHVS and FNYEAQ. This CDR3 region has 13 residues. The CDR3 protein is CASSHARGGELFF. CDR3 DNA sequence: TGTGCCAGCAGCCATGCCCGGGGCGGGGAGCTGTTTTTT.

The CDR3, as DNA: TGTGCCTGGAGTTCGGGGGGTAGTACTGAAGCTTTCTTT. This encodes CAWSSGGSTEAFF. The rearrangement joins TRBV30 to TRBJ1-1; D possibly corresponds to TRBD1 (5 bases). The CDR3 totals 13 residues. Trimming stripped 2 bases from V and 5 bases from J, with 12 bases between. CDR1 and CDR2 from the germline V gene are GTSNPN and SVGIG (reference sequence).

CDR3 amino acids: CASRRSTDTQYF. The CDR3 bases are TGTGCCAGCAGGAGATCCACAGATACGCAGTATTTT. This rearrangement joins TRBV6-1 to TRBJ2-3; unclear D gene. V shed 6 bases and J shed 2 bases, with 6 bases lying between them. Looked up from germline, CDR1 is MNHNS and CDR2 is SASEGT. This CDR3 is 12 amino acids long.

The gene calls are TRBV6-6 and TRBJ1-3, with D tentatively TRBD1 (6 bases). The CDR3 totals 14 residues. Germline V gene sequence: CDR1 MNHNY, CDR2 SVGAGI (reference sequence). Trimming took 4 bases from V and 2 from J, leaving 9 bases between them. The CDR3 reads CASSSQGAGNTIYF. CDR3 coding DNA: TGTGCCAGCAGTTCACAGGGAGCTGGAAACACCATATATTTT.

The gene calls are TRBV7-8 and TRBJ1-3; D is ambiguous. Germline V gene sequence: CDR1 SGHVS, CDR2 FQNEAQ. Between the trimmed V and J ends, which lost 5 bases and 0 bases, there was a span of 14 bases. The CDR3 sequence is 16 residues long. CDR3 in amino acids: CASSPSVSSSGNTIYF. In nucleotides, the CDR3 is TGTGCCAGCAGCCCCTCGGTCTCGAGCTCTGGAAACACCATATATTTT.

Here the CDR3 DNA reads TGTGCCAGCAGGGACGGACAGGGTAATACCTACGAGCAGTACTTC. Encoded protein: CASRDGQGNTYEQYF. This chain links TRBV6-5 with TRBJ2-7; TRBD1 aligns across 8 bases. Germline V gene lookup returns CDR1 MNHEY and CDR2 SVGAGI. V lost 6 bases to trimming and J lost 2 bases; unmatched junction nucleotides: 9. The CDR3 runs 15 residues.

This chain links TRBV2 with TRBJ2-6, with TRBD1 matching 11 bases. The J segment lost 3 bases and the V segment lost 6 bases, leaving 7 bases of the junction unmatched. Germline-derived CDR1 and CDR2 are SNHLY and FYNNEI. There are 17 residues in the CDR3. The CDR3 bases are TGTGCCAGCAGCCGGGACAGGGGGAACTTTGGGGCCAACGTCCTGACTTTC. It is translated as CASSRDRGNFGANVLTF.

This chain connects TRBV19 to TRBJ1-2, with D hard to call. V lost 3 bases to trimming and J lost 5 bases, with 13 bases between them. The CDR3 contains 14 residues. Looked up from germline, CDR1 is LNHDA and CDR2 is SQIVND (reference sequence). CDR3 sequence reads: CASSIDSRGYGYTF. The CDR3 bases are TGTGCCAGTAGTATTGACTCCCGAGGGTATGGCTACACCTTC.